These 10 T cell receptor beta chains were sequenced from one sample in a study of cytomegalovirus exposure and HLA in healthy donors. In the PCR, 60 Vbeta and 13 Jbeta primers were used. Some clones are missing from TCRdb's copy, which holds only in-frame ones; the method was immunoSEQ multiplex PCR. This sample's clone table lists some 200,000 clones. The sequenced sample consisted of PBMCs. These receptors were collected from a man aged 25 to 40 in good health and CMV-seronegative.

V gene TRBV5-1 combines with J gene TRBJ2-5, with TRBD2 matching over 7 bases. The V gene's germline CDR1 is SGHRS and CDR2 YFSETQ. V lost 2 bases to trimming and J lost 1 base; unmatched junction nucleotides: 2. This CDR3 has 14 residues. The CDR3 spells CASSFGGIQETQYF. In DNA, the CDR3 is TGCGCCAGCAGCTTCGGGGGGATCCAAGAGACCCAGTACTTC.

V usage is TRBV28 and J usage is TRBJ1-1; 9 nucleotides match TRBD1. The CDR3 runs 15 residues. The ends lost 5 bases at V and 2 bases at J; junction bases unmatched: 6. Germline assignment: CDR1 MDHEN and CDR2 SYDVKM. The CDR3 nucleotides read TGTGCCAGCAGTCTGTACAGGGGGCGAAACACTGAAGCTTTCTTT. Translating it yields CASSLYRGRNTEAFF.

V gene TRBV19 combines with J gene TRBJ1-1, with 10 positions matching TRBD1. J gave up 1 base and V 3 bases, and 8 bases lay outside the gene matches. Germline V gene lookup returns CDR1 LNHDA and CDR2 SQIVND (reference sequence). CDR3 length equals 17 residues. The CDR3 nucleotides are TGTGCCAGTAGTATCGACAGGGGGCTGGGCGGGAACACTGAAGCTTTCTTT. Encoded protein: CASSIDRGLGGNTEAFF.

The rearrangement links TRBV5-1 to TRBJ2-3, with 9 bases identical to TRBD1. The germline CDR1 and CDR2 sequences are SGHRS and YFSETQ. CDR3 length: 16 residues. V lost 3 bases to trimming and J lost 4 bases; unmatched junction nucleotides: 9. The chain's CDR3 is CASSYNTGGYADTQYF. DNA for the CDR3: TGCGCCAGCAGCTATAATACAGGGGGCTACGCAGATACGCAGTATTTT.

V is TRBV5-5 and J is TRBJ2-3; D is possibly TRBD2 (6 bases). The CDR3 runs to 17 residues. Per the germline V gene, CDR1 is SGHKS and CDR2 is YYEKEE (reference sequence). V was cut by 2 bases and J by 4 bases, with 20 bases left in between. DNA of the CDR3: TGTGCCAGCAGCTTAGGCAGGGACTTGGCTTGGGCAGATACGCAGTATTTT. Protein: CASSLGRDLAWADTQYF.

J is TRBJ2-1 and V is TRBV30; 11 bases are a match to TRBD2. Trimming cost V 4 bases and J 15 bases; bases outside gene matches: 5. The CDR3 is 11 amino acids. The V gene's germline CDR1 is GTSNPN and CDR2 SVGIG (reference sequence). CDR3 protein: CAWNSGGAPFF. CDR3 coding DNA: TGTGCCTGGAATAGCGGGGGGGCCCCGTTCTTC.

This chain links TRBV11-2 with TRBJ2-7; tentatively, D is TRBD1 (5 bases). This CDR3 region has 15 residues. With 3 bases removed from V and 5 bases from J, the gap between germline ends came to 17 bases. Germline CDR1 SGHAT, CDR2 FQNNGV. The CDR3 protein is CASSLVQGLSDEQYF. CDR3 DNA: TGTGCCAGCAGCTTGGTTCAGGGTTTGTCCGACGAGCAGTACTTC.

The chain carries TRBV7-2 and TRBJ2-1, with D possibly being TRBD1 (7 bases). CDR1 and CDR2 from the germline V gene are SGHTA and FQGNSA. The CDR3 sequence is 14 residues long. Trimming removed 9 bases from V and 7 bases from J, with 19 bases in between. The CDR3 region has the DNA TGTGCCAGTTTATCAGGGGGGATAAGGAATGAGCAGTTCTTC. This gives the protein CASLSGGIRNEQFF.

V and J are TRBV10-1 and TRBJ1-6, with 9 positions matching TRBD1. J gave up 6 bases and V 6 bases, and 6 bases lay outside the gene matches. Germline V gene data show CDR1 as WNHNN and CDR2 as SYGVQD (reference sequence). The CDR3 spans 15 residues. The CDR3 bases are TGCGCCAGCAGCTACGGGACAGGGAGTAATTCACCCCTCCACTTT. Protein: CASSYGTGSNSPLHF.

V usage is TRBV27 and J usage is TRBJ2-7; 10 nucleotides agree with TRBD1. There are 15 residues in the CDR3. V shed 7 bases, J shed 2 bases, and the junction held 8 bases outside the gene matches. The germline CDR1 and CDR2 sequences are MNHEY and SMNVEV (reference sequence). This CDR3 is CASIGGQGFTYEQYF. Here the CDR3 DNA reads TGTGCCAGCATAGGGGGACAGGGGTTCACCTACGAGCAGTACTTC.